These 14 T cell receptor beta chains originate from one sample sequenced in a study of CXCR3 chemokines and chemotherapy response in bladder cancer. Each CDR3 protein gets one entry after TCRdb re-called the PCR reads with MiXCR. The sample records approximately 13,000 distinct CDR3 sequences, approximately 13% being singletons. The sample was taken from a patient whose treatment included neoadjuvant chemotherapy. These receptors were taken from a human donor with bladder cancer that did not respond to neoadjuvant chemotherapy.

This clonotype was observed at least ten times. The genes are TRBV18 and TRBJ1-6; 7 nucleotides align to TRBD1. Looked up from germline, CDR1 is KGHSH and CDR2 is LQKENI. V lost 5 bases to trimming and J lost 6 bases; unmatched junction nucleotides: 7. CDR3 length: 15 amino acids. CDR3 DNA: TGTGCCAGCTCAGAACAGGGGTCGAGTAATTCACCCCTCCACTTT. This encodes CASSEQGSSNSPLHF.

This clonotype was detected ten times or more. The chain links TRBV27 to TRBJ1-5, with 7 bases identical to TRBD1. The CDR3 is 14 residues long. The J segment lost 7 bases and the V segment lost 5 bases, leaving 8 bases of the junction unmatched. The germline V gene encodes CDR1 MNHEY and CDR2 SMNVEV (reference sequence). This CDR3 reads CASSKQGSEQPQHF. CDR3 in DNA: TGTGCCAGCAGTAAACAGGGGTCGGAGCAGCCCCAGCATTTT.

This clonotype was seen ten or more times. A junction boundary mismatches the germline segment, possibly from a read error. The chain uses TRBV27 and TRBJ1-6; 7 nucleotides match TRBD1. Germline-derived CDR1 and CDR2 are MNHEY and SMNVEV (reference sequence). The CDR3 extends over 16 amino acids. CDR3 sequence reads: CASSLWSQGSNSPLRF. CDR3 bases: TGTGCCAGCAGTTTATGGTCACAGGGGAGCAATTCACCCCTCCGCTTT.

This clonotype is labeled medium-sized. The chain employs TRBV7-2 and TRBJ2-3; D is possibly TRBD1 (5 bases). The length of the CDR3 is 14 residues. Per the germline V gene, CDR1 is SGHTA and CDR2 is FQGNSA. V was pared by 5 bases and J by 2 bases, with 11 bases between. CDR3 in amino acids: CASSPGHVTDTQYF. The CDR3 nucleotides read TGTGCCAGCAGCCCAGGGCACGTCACAGATACGCAGTATTTT.

About this clonotype: A much more abundant neighbour one base away suggests this may be a read error. This sequence joins TRBV18 and TRBJ2-3, with D perhaps assigned TRBD1 or TRBD2 (6 bases each). The CDR3 runs to 15 residues. Germline assignment: CDR1 KGHSH and CDR2 LQKENI. The DNA of the CDR3 is TGTGCCAACTCACCACCAGGGGACTGGACAGATACGCAGTATTTT. It yields the protein CANSPPGDWTDTQYF. The variable domain in full, completed from reference TRBV18 and TRBJ2-3, reads NAGVMQNPRHLVRRRGQEARLRCSPMKGHSHVYWYRQLPEEGLKFMVYLQKENIIDESGMPKERFSAEFPKEGPSILRIQQVVRGDSAAYFCANSPPGDWTDTQYFGPGTRLTVL.

Ten or more counts support this clonotype. The chain links TRBV27 to TRBJ2-1; TRBD2 matches 14 bases. CDR3 length: 16 residues. The V gene's germline CDR1 is MNHEY and CDR2 SMNVEV (reference sequence). The ends lost 8 bases at V and 8 bases at J; junction bases unmatched: 11. CDR3 nucleotide sequence: TGTGCCAGCTTCGGGACTAGCGGGAGTCAACGGGATGAGCAGTTCTTC. Protein: CASFGTSGSQRDEQFF.

CDR3: CASSAPAGGLSTDTQYF. DNA for the CDR3: TGTGCCAGCAGTGCCCCAGCGGGGGGACTCTCCACAGATACGCAGTATTTT. The V gene is TRBV2, the J gene TRBJ2-3; 9 nucleotides line up with TRBD2. The CDR3 covers 17 residues. The germline V gene encodes CDR1 SNHLY and CDR2 FYNNEI. The V segment lost 4 bases and the J segment 2 bases; nucleotides outside the gene matches: 10. Full variable domain (missing parts from reference TRBV2 and TRBJ2-3): EPEVTQTPSHQVTQMGQEVILRCVPISNHLYFYWYRQILGQKVEFLVSFYNNEISEKSEIFDDQFSVERPDGSNFTLKIRSTKLEDSAMYFCASSAPAGGLSTDTQYFGPGTRLTVL.

This clonotype has at least ten counts. The chain couples TRBV11-2 to TRBJ2-1; D perhaps matches TRBD2 (6 bases). The CDR3 covers 12 residues. Deletions cut 5 bases from V and 15 bases from J, with 17 bases between. Per the germline V gene, CDR1 is SGHAT and CDR2 is FQNNGV. The CDR3 loop is CASSARRGPWFF. CDR3 bases: TGTGCCAGCAGCGCCAGGCGGGGACCCTGGTTCTTC.

This clonotype was counted a few times. This chain connects TRBV28 to TRBJ1-3, with D tentatively TRBD1 (5 bases). Germline V gene lookup returns CDR1 MDHEN and CDR2 SYDVKM. This CDR3 spans 14 amino acids. Deletions cut 6 bases from V and 0 bases from J, with 9 bases between. In DNA form, the CDR3 reads TGTGCCAGCAGCCTGACAGTCTCTGGAAACACCATATATTTT. Translation: CASSLTVSGNTIYF.

This clonotype is medium-sized within its sample. This chain links TRBV6-1 with TRBJ1-5; 10 bases align to TRBD1. The CDR3 spans 17 residues. Germline V CDR1 and CDR2: MNHNS, SASEGT. Losses at the gene ends were 6 bases for V and 2 bases for J; bases not matched to a gene: 10. The CDR3 reads CASRLAGTGVGNQPQHF. In DNA form, the CDR3 reads TGTGCCAGCAGACTCGCCGGGACAGGGGTCGGCAATCAGCCCCAGCATTTT.

The table lists this clonotype with many counts. The V call is TRBV27, the J call TRBJ2-1; 7 positions match TRBD2. Per the germline V gene, CDR1 is MNHEY and CDR2 is SMNVEV (reference sequence). V shed 4 bases and J 4 bases; nucleotides not matched to a gene: 4. The CDR3 is made up of 14 amino acids. In DNA form, the CDR3 reads TGTGCCAGCAGTTATAGCGGGTTATACAATGAGCAGTTCTTC. Translating gives CASSYSGLYNEQFF.

With regard to this clonotype: A read error is the likely source, as a far larger clone sits one nucleotide away. The chain is built from TRBV6-6 and TRBJ1-1; D possibly corresponds to TRBD1 (5 bases). The CDR3 extends over 17 amino acids. Germline loops: CDR1 MNHNY, CDR2 SVGAGI (reference sequence). CDR3 DNA: TGTGCCAGCAGTTACGGGGGGGGGACCCTTGGGATCACTGAAGATTTCTTT. Its protein product is CASSYGGGTLGITEDFF.

This clonotype was recorded a few times. The chain recombines TRBV14 with TRBJ2-2; TRBD2 aligns across 12 bases. The junction had 5 bases not matched to a gene; V was cut back by 4 bases and J by 8 bases. CDR1 SGHDN and CDR2 FVKESK come from the germline V gene. The CDR3 totals 15 residues. The CDR3, as DNA: TGTGCCAGCAGCCCTCGACTAGCGGGAGTAGGGGAGCTGTTTTTT. Its translation is CASSPRLAGVGELFF.

This clonotype appeared a few times. The rearrangement uses TRBV15 and TRBJ1-5, with unresolved D. The V gene's germline CDR1 is LNHNV and CDR2 YYDKDF (reference sequence). This CDR3 has 14 residues. V was pared by 5 bases and J by 4 bases, with 12 bases between. Here the CDR3 reads CATSPLPRNQPQHF. CDR3 in DNA: TGTGCCACCAGCCCCTTACCACGTAATCAGCCCCAGCATTTT.